A single sample gave rise to the 19 T cell receptor beta chains below, sequenced in a study of human T cells and chemical hapten exposure. From the RACE reads, TCRdb called clonotypes with MiXCR, one entry per CDR3 protein. The sample comprises roughly 90,000 distinct CDR3 sequences, approximately 11% of which are singletons, and approximately 1% rests with the top ten. Time point indicated: patch test 3, about 24 weeks after DPC sensitization. The sample's treatment: therapeutic diphenylcyclopropenone sensitization with weekly scalp DPC. Sequenced material: whole blood, taken in connection with sensitization to the hapten diphenylcyclopropenone (DPC). These receptors all stem from a woman in her 30s with alopecia areata. Some clones in this sample may be carry-over from other donors' samples.

The table lists this clonotype with many counts. The CDR3 reads CASSERGSPYEQYF. In DNA, the CDR3 is TGTGCCAGCAGTGAACGGGGCAGCCCCTACGAGCAGTACTTC. The gene calls are TRBV25-1 and TRBJ2-7; the D call may be TRBD1 or TRBD2 (5 bases each). V shed 2 bases and J shed 2 bases, with 10 bases lying between them. The CDR3 is 14 amino acids. CDR1 MGHDK and CDR2 SYGVNS come from the germline V gene.

This chain uses TRBV4-1 with TRBJ1-4; D remains ambiguous. CDR3 length: 13 amino acids. Trimming stripped 4 bases from V and 1 base from J, with 4 bases between. Germline V gives CDR1 MGHRA, CDR2 YSYEKL. CDR3 loop: CASSPLTNEKLFF. Written as DNA, the CDR3 is TGCGCCAGCAGCCCCTTAACTAATGAAAAACTGTTTTTT.

This clonotype was recorded many times. This chain joins TRBV5-5 and TRBJ1-2; the D gene is possibly TRBD1 (5 bases). This CDR3 comprises 13 residues. Germline V gives CDR1 SGHKS, CDR2 YYEKEE (reference sequence). Trimming removed 4 bases from V and 6 bases from J, with 13 bases in between. CDR3: CASSLRGENGYTF. As DNA, the CDR3 is TGTGCCAGCAGCCTGAGAGGGGAGAATGGCTACACCTTC.

This clonotype has ten or more counts. V is TRBV21-1 and J is TRBJ1-6; the table assigns TRBD1, which was not confirmed against the DNA. TRBV21-1 is flagged as a pseudogene. This CDR3 comprises 17 residues. Written as DNA, the CDR3 is TGTGCCAGCAGCCAAACCTTAGGACACACCAATAATTCACCCCTCCACTTT. This encodes CASSQTLGHTNNSPLHF.

In this sample, this clonotype turned up many times. CDR3 in amino acids: CSASSTATNYGYTF. The DNA of the CDR3 is TGCAGTGCTAGCTCCACAGCCACTAACTATGGCTACACCTTC. The rearrangement joins TRBV20-1 to TRBJ1-2; no clear D. V was trimmed by 3 bases and J by 0 bases, leaving 11 bases between them. The CDR3 covers 14 residues. CDR1 is DFQATT and CDR2 is SNEGSKA in the germline V gene (reference sequence).

V usage is TRBV20-1 and J usage is TRBJ2-2, with a possible D match to TRBD1 (6 bases). The V gene lost 6 bases and the J gene lost 5 bases, with 16 bases spanning the gap. The CDR3 consists of 14 residues. Germline CDR1 DFQATT, CDR2 SNEGSKA (reference sequence). The CDR3 reads CSAVNPGVTGELFF. DNA of the CDR3: TGCAGTGCGGTAAACCCAGGGGTGACCGGGGAGCTGTTTTTT.

This clonotype was detected only a few times. This sequence joins TRBV30 and TRBJ2-1; D remains unclear. The CDR3 runs to 11 residues. The germline CDR1 and CDR2 sequences are GTSNPN and SVGIG (reference sequence). V lost 2 bases, J lost 3 bases, and 2 bases lay in between. The chain's CDR3 is CAWSFYNEQFF. The CDR3, as DNA: TGTGCCTGGAGTTTCTACAATGAGCAGTTCTTC.

Ten or more counts support this clonotype. The rearrangement links TRBV28 to TRBJ1-5; TRBD1 aligns across 10 bases. Germline-derived CDR1 and CDR2 are MDHEN and SYDVKM. This CDR3 has 18 residues. V lost 6 bases and J lost 1; bases outside the gene matches: 12. Here the CDR3 DNA reads TGTGCCAGCAGCCCAATCGGGGGACAGGGGAAGAGCAATCAGCCCCAGCATTTT. Protein product: CASSPIGGQGKSNQPQHF.

This clonotype occurred a few times. The chain joins TRBV18 to TRBJ2-1, with 10 bases matching TRBD1. Trimming removed 4 bases from V and 7 bases from J; junction bases left unmatched: 13. Germline loops: CDR1 KGHSH, CDR2 LQKENI. This CDR3 contains 17 residues. CDR3 DNA sequence: TGTGCCAGCTCACGGGCAATCAGGACAGGGGGATGGAATGAGCAGTTCTTC. Protein product: CASSRAIRTGGWNEQFF.

This clonotype was seen a few times. The chain uses TRBV5-1 and TRBJ2-3; D perhaps matches TRBD2 (5 bases). The CDR3 runs to 14 residues. V lost 1 base and J lost 6, with 12 bases in between. Germline values: CDR1 SGHRS, CDR2 YFSETQ. The CDR3 sequence is CASSLRGRIDTQYF. The CDR3 DNA sequence: TGCGCCAGCAGCTTGCGTGGGAGAATCGATACGCAGTATTTT.

The table lists this clonotype with a few counts. The chain employs TRBV21-1 and TRBJ1-2; the D call of TRBD1 is as the table states it, not checked on the DNA. TRBV21-1 is a pseudogene locus. The CDR3 has 17 amino acids. CDR3 residues: CASSKGAVPWGAYGYTF. CDR3 nucleotides: TGTGCCAGCAGCAAAGGGGCTGTCCCATGGGGGGCCTATGGCTACACCTTC.

This clonotype appeared many times. V usage is TRBV3-1 and J usage is TRBJ1-5; no clear D gene. The CDR3 contains 15 residues. V was cut by 0 bases and J by 3 bases, with 9 bases left in between. In germline, CDR1 is LGHDT, CDR2 YNNKEL (reference sequence). The CDR3 coding sequence is TGTGCCAGCAGCCAAGATCTAGTGCCCAATCAGCCCCAGCATTTT. Translating gives CASSQDLVPNQPQHF.

The chain joins TRBV28 to TRBJ2-3, with TRBD1 identical over 9 bases. J was trimmed by 8 bases and V by 6 bases; bases with no gene match: 6. This CDR3 is built from 13 residues. Germline V gene data show CDR1 as MDHEN and CDR2 as SYDVKM. Written as DNA, the CDR3 is TGTGCCAGCAGGGGACAGGGCCGCGGTACGCAGTATTTT. This gives the protein CASRGQGRGTQYF.

This clonotype was picked up a small number of times. The J gene is TRBJ1-6, the V gene TRBV9; D ambiguous. Germline V gene sequence: CDR1 SGDLS, CDR2 YYNGEE. V lost 0 bases and J lost 7, with 14 bases in between. This CDR3 has 16 amino acids. CDR3 amino acids: CASSVVGDLYNSPLHF. The CDR3 DNA reads as TGTGCCAGCAGCGTAGTAGGAGACCTATACAATTCACCCCTCCACTTT.

This clonotype was recorded many times. The chain recombines TRBV6-1 with TRBJ1-3; 8 nucleotides match TRBD1. The CDR3 has 14 amino acids. Germline loops: CDR1 MNHNS, CDR2 SASEGT. V shed 7 bases and J 7 bases; nucleotides not matched to a gene: 9. The CDR3 coding sequence is TGTGCCAGCACCAAGGGGACAGGAGATAACACCATATATTTT. This translates into CASTKGTGDNTIYF.

This clonotype was found many times. The chain combines TRBV12-3 or TRBV12-4 with TRBJ1-5; 9 positions agree with TRBD1. V dropped 4 bases and J dropped 1; count of bases not matched to a gene: 5. The CDR3 is 16 residues long. Written as DNA, the CDR3 is TGTGCCAGCAGTTGGACAGGGGATGGAAGCAATCAGCCCCAGCATTTT. This gives the protein CASSWTGDGSNQPQHF.

The table lists this clonotype with many counts. This rearrangement joins TRBV2 to TRBJ2-1; D may be TRBD2 (6 bases). CDR1 is SNHLY, CDR2 FYNNEI, per germline. The CDR3 has 13 residues. The germline V and J ends were trimmed by 6 bases and 8 bases, with 14 bases remaining between them. The CDR3 protein is CASRAGGGHEQFF. The CDR3 nucleotides read TGTGCCAGCAGGGCCGGGGGAGGCCATGAGCAGTTCTTC.

The chain carries TRBV7-2 and TRBJ2-3; no clear D gene. Looked up from germline, CDR1 is SGHTA and CDR2 is FQGNSA. V gave up 3 bases and J gave up 0 bases, with 7 bases separating them. CDR3 length: 14 residues. The CDR3 DNA sequence: TGTGCCAGCAGCTTCGGACCGAGCACAGATACGCAGTATTTT. This translates into CASSFGPSTDTQYF.

This clonotype was counted only a few times. The chain has TRBV19 and TRBJ1-5, with D perhaps matching TRBD1 (5 bases). Germline V lookup: CDR1 LNHDA, CDR2 SQIVND (reference sequence). This CDR3 region has 15 residues. Trimming removed 7 bases from V and 7 bases from J, with 20 bases in between. CDR3 DNA: TGTGCCAGTACCATGGGGGTATTGCATGGGCAGCCCCAGCATTTT. This gives the protein CASTMGVLHGQPQHF.